The TCR beta chain described here comes from a study of shared clonotypes between healthy human individuals. Study in general: Donors, aged 18 to 49, were a couple of women and a few men.

To note about this clone: The antigen is not known.

TCRdb keeps only in-frame clones here, not all; method: immunoSEQ multiplex PCR. The sample gives about 2.3 million clones, more than 80% of which show up once; 0.3% to 0.4% is in the top ten. Study-wide results and limits: What naive subsets generally showed was a larger estimated richness than memory subsets showed. Although depth was large, rarefaction showed that sequencing of the sorted subsets was incomplete.

Into CD45RA+ naive and CD45RA-negative memory subsets, the CD4+ cells were split. The germline gives CDR1 DFQATT, CDR2 SNEGSKA (reference sequence). V gave up 3 bases and J gave up 16 bases, with 13 bases separating them. This CDR3 is 10 amino acids long. The TCR was taken from a man aged 18 to 35 in good health. Some clones in this sample may be carry-over from other donors' samples. Sequencing was carried out using naive CD4+ T cells from PBMCs. The subset was: CD45RA+ positively selected. The chain has TRBV20-1 and TRBJ2-1; either TRBD1 or TRBD2 may supply D (5 bases each). The CDR3 DNA sequence: TGCAGTGCTAGCGTGGGGACGGAATTCTTC. As protein: CSASVGTEFF.